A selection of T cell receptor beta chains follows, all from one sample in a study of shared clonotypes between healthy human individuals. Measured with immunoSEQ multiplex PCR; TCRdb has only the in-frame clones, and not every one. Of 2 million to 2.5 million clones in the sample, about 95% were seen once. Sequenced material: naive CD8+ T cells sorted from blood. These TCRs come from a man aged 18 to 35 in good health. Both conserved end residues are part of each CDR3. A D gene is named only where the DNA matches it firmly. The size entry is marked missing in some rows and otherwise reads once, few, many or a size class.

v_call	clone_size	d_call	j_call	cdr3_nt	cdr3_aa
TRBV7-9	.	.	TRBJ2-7	TGTGCCAGCACCGAATCGGGCCTGGCCGAGCAGTACTTC	CASTESGLAEQYF
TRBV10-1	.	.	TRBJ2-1	TGCGCCAGCAGTGCGCGAGGGGCCCCTTACAATGAGCAGTTCTTC	CASSARGAPYNEQFF
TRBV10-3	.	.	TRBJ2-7	TGTGCCATCAGTGACTCAGGGGTCATCGTAAGCTCCTACGAGCAGTACTTC	CAISDSGVIVSSYEQYF
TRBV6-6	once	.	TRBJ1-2	TGTGCCAGCACCCCCGGGGGCGCGGGCTATGGCTACACCTTC	CASTPGGAGYGYTF
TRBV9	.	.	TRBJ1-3	TGTGCCAGCAGCTTAGGAGGGCAGACTGGAAACACCATATATTTT	CASSLGGQTGNTIYF
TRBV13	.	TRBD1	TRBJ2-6	TGTGCCAGCAGCTTCCTCTCCGGGACAGCCCGCTCTGGGGCCAACGTCCTGACTTTC	CASSFLSGTARSGANVLTF
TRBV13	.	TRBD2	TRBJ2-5	TGTGCCAGCAGCTTAGGAGGACTAGCGGGAGTCGTGGGGGAAGAGACCCAGTACTTC	CASSLGGLAGVVGEETQYF
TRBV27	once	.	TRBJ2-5	TGTGCCAGCAGTCCCCTTCCTTCTAGCGATAAAGAGACCCAGTACTTC	CASSPLPSSDKETQYF
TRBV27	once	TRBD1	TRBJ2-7	TGTGCCAGCAGCGGGGACAGGGGGCGCGGGCAGTACTTC	CASSGDRGRGQYF
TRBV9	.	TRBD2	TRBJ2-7	TGTGCCAGCAGCGTAGGTAGCGGGCTAGCCTACGAGCAGTACTTC	CASSVGSGLAYEQYF
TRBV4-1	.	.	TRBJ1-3	TGCGCCAGCAGCCAAGATGGAGGCTCTGGAAACACCATATATTTT	CASSQDGGSGNTIYF
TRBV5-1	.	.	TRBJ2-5	TGCGCCAGCAGCTTGTACGCAGGGCAAGAGACCCAGTACTTC	CASSLYAGQETQYF
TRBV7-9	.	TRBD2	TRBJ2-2	TGTGCCAGCAGAGCAACTAGCGGGGTTCCCGGGGAGCTGTTTTTT	CASRATSGVPGELFF
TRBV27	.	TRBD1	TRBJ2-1	TGTGCCAGCAGTTTCCTCGGGCAGGGGGCGGGTGAGCAGTTCTTC	CASSFLGQGAGEQFF
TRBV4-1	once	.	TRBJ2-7	TGCGCCAGCAGCCTCCGGGACAAGGACTACGAGCAGTACTTC	CASSLRDKDYEQYF
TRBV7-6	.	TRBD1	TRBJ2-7	TGTGCCAGCAGCTTAGCGACAGGGGACTACGAGCAGTACTTC	CASSLATGDYEQYF
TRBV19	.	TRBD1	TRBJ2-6	TGTGCCAGTAGTGTTGGGACAGGGGGTCCTGGGGCCAACGTCCTGACTTTC	CASSVGTGGPGANVLTF
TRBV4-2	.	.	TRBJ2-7	TGTGCCAGCAGCCAAGAAGAGGGGGCCTACGAGCAGTACTTC	CASSQEEGAYEQYF
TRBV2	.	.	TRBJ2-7	TGTGCCAGCAGGGACCTTGGCGGGTCTGCCCCCGAGCAGTACTTC	CASRDLGGSAPEQYF
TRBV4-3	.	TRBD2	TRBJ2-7	TGCGCCAGCAGCCAAGATTATCCTAGCGGCTCCTACGAGCAGTACTTC	CASSQDYPSGSYEQYF